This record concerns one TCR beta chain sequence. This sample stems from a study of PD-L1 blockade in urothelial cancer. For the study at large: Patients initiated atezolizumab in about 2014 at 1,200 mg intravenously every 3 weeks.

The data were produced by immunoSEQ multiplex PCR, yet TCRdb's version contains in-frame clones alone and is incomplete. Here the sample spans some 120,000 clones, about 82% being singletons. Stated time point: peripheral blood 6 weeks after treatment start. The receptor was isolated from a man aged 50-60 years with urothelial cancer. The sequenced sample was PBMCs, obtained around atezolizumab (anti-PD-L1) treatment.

DNA for the CDR3: TGTGCCAGCAGCCCACCTGGGGCCCGGGACAGGGGTGCCAATGAGCAGTTCTTC. Translating gives CASSPPGARDRGANEQFF. This chain joins TRBV7-8 and TRBJ2-1; the match to TRBD1 covers 10 bases. The V segment lost 5 bases and the J segment 6 bases; nucleotides outside the gene matches: 16. The CDR3 runs to 18 residues. Germline assignment: CDR1 SGHVS and CDR2 FQNEAQ.